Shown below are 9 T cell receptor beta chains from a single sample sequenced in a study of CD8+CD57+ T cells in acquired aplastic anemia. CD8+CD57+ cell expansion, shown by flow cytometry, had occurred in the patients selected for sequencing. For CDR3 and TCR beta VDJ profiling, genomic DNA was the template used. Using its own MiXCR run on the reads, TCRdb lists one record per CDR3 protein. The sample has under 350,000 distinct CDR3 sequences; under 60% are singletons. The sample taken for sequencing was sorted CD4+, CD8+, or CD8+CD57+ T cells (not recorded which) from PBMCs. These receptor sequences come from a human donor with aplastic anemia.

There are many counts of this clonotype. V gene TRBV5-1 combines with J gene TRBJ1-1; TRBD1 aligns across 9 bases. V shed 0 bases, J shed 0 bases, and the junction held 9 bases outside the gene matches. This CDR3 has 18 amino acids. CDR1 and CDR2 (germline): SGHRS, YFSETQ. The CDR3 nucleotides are TGCGCCAGCAGCTTGGGTCGGGACAGGGTTTCCCTGAACACTGAAGCTTTCTTT. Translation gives CASSLGRDRVSLNTEAFF.

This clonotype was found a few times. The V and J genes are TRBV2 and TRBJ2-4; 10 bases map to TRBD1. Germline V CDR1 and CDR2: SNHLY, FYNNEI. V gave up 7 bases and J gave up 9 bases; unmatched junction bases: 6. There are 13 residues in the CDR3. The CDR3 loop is CASIDRGQGIQYF. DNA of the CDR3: TGTGCCAGCATCGACAGGGGGCAAGGCATTCAGTACTTC.

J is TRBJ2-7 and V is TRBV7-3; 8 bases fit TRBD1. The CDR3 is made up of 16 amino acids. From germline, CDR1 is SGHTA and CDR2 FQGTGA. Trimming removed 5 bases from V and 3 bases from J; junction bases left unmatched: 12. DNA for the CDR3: TGTGCCAGCAGCACAGCGGACAGGGCCTCATGCTACGAGCAGTACTTC. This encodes CASSTADRASCYEQYF.

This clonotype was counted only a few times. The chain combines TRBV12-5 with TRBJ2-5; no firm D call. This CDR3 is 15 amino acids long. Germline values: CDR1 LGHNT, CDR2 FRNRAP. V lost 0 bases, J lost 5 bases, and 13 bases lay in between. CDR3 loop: CASGLVPAYRETQYF. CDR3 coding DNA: TGTGCTAGTGGTTTGGTACCGGCCTACCGGGAGACCCAGTACTTC.

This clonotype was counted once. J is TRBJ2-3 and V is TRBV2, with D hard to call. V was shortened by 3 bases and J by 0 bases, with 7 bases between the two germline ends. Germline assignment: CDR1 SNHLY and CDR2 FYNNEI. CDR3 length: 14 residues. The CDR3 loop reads CASSDNISTDTQYF. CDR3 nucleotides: TGTGCCAGCAGTGATAACATCAGCACAGATACGCAGTATTTT.

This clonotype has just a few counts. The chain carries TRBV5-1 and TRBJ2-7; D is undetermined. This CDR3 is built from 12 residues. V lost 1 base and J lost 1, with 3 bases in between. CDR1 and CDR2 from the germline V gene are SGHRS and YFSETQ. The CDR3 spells CASSLFSYEQYF. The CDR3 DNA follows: TGCGCCAGCAGCTTGTTTTCCTACGAGCAGTACTTC.

The CDR3 loop is CSASPLAGGPKETQYF. The CDR3 DNA reads as TGCAGTGCCTCGCCACTAGCGGGGGGGCCGAAGGAGACCCAGTACTTC. V is TRBV20-1 and J is TRBJ2-5; 13 nucleotides match TRBD2. Germline V gene lookup returns CDR1 DFQATT and CDR2 SNEGSKA (reference sequence). CDR3 length equals 16 residues. The ends lost 6 bases at V and 5 bases at J; junction bases unmatched: 12.

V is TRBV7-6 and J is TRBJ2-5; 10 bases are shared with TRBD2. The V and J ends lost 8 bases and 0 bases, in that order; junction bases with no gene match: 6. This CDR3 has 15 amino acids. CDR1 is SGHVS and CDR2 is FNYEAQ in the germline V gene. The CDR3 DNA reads TGTGCCAGCGGGGAGCGGGGGGGTTACCAAGAGACCCAGTACTTC. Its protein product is CASGERGGYQETQYF.

In DNA, the CDR3 is TGTGCCCAGGAGGAGGGCACTGAAGCTTTCTTT. It specifies CAQEEGTEAFF. This chain joins TRBV7-9 and TRBJ1-1; D unclear. Germline CDR1 and CDR2: SEHNR and FQNEAQ (reference sequence). Between the trimmed V and J ends, which lost 11 bases and 4 bases, there was a span of 11 bases. This CDR3 has 11 residues. Together with reference TRBV7-9 and TRBJ1-1, the CDR3 gives the full variable domain: DTGVSQNPRHKITKRGQNVTFRCDPISEHNRLYWYRQTLGQGPEFLTYFQNEAQLEKSRLLSDRFSAERPKGSFSTLEIQRTEQGDSAMYLCAQEEGTEAFFGQGTRLTVV.